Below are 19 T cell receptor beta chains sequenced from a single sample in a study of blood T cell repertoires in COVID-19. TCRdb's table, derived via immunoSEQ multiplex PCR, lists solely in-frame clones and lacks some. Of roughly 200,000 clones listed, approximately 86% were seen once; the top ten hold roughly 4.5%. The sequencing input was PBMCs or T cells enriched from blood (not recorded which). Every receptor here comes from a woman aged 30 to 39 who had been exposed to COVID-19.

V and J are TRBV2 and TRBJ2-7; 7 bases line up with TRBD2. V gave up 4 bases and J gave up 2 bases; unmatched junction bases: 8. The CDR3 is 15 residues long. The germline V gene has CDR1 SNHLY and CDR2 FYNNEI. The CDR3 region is CASSGSAGIAYEQYF. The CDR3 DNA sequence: TGTGCCAGCAGTGGTTCAGCGGGGATAGCCTACGAGCAGTACTTC.

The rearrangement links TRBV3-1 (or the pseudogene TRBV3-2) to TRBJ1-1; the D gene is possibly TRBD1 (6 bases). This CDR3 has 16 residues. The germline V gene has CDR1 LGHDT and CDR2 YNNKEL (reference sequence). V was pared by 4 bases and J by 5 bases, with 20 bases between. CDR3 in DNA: TGTGCCAGCAGCCTCCGGGTGGGCAGGGGAAAAACTGAAGCTTTCTTT. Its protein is CASSLRVGRGKTEAFF.

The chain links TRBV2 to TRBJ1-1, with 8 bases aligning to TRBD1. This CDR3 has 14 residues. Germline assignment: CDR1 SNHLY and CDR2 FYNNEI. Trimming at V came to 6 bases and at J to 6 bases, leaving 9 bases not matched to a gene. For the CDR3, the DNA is TGTGCCAGCAGGCGAGACCGACAGGGGCCTGAAGCTTTCTTT. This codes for CASRRDRQGPEAFF.

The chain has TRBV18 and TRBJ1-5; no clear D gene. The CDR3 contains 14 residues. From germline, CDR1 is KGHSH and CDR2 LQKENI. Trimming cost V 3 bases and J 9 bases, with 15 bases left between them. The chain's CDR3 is CASSPAAGMAPQHF. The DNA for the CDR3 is TGTGCCAGCTCACCCGCTGCAGGAATGGCGCCCCAGCATTTT.

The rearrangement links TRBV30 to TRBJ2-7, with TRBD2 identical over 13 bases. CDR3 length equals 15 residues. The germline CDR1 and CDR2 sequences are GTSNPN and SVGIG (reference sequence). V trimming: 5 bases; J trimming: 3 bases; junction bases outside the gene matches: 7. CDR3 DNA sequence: TGTGCCTGGCGCCCGACTAGCGGGGGGATCTACGAGCAGTACTTC. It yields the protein CAWRPTSGGIYEQYF.

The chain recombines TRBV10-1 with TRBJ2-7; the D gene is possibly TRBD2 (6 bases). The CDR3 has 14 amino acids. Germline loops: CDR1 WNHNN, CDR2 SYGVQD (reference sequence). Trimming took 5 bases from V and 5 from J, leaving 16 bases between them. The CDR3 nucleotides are TGCGCCAGCAGTTGGGGGGTTGGTCCCCACGAGCAGTACTTC. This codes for CASSWGVGPHEQYF.

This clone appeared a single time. The CDR3 here is CASSLDQGAYGSEQFF. CDR3 nucleotides: TGTGCCAGCAGCTTAGATCAGGGGGCCTACGGTAGTGAGCAGTTCTTC. The J gene is TRBJ2-1, the V gene TRBV11-1; TRBD1 matches 8 bases. With 1 base clipped from V and 9 bases from J, the junction kept 11 bases outside the gene matches. Germline V gene data show CDR1 as SGHAT and CDR2 as FQDESV (reference sequence). The CDR3 is 16 amino acids.

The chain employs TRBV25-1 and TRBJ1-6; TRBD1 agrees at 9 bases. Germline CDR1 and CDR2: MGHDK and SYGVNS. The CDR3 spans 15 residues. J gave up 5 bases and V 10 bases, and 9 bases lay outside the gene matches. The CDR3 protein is CATKGTGPDNSPLHF. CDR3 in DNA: TGTGCCACCAAAGGGACAGGGCCAGATAATTCACCCCTCCACTTT. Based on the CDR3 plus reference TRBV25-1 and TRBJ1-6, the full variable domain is EADIYQTPRYLVIGTGKKITLECSQTMGHDKMYWYQQDPGMELHLIHYSYGVNSTEKGDLSSESTVSRIRTEHFPLTLESARPSHTSQYLCATKGTGPDNSPLHFGNGTRLTVT.

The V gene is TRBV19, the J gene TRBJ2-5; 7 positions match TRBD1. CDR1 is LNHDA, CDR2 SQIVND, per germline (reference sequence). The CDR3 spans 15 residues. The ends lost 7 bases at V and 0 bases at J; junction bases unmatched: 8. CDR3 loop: CASNKGQPHQETQYF. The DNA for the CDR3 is TGTGCCAGTAACAAGGGACAGCCACACCAAGAGACCCAGTACTTC. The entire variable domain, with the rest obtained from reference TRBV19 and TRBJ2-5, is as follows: DGGITQSPKYLFRKEGQNVTLSCEQNLNHDAMYWYRQDPGQGLRLIYYSQIVNDFQKGDIAEGYSVSREKKESFPLTVTSAQKNPTAFYLCASNKGQPHQETQYFGPGTRLLVL.

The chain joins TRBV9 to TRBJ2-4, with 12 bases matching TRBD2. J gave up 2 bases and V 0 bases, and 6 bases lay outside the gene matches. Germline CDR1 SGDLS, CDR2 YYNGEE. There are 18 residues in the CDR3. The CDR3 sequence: CASSVASSGGASKNIQYF. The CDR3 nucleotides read TGTGCCAGCAGCGTAGCGTCTAGCGGGGGGGCGTCCAAAAACATTCAGTACTTC.

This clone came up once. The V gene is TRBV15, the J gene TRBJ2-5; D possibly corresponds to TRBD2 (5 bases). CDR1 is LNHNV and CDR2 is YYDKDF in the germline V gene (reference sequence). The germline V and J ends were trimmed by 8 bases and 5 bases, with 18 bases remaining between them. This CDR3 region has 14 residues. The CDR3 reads CATSLFEGLETQYF. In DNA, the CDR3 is TGTGCCACCTCCCTTTTTGAGGGTCTGGAGACCCAGTACTTC.

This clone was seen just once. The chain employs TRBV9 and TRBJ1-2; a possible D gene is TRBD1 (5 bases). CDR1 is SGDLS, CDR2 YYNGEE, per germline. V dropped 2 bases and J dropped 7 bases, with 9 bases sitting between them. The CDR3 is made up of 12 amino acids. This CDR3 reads CASSVQGSGYTF. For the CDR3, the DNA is TGTGCCAGCAGCGTCCAGGGTAGTGGCTACACCTTC.

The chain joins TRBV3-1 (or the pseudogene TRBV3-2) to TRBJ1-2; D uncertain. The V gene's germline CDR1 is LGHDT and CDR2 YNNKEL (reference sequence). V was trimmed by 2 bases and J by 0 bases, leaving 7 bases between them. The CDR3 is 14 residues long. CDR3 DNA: TGTGCCAGCAGCCAACTGCAGACTAACTATGGCTACACCTTC. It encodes CASSQLQTNYGYTF.

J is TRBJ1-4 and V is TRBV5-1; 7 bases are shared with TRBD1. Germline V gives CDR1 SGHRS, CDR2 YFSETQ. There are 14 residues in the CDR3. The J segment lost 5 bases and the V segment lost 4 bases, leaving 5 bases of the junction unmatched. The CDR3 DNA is TGCGCCAGCAGCCCCGGGACAGAGAATGAAAAACTGTTTTTT. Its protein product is CASSPGTENEKLFF. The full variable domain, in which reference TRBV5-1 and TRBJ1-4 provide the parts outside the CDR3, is KAGVTQTPRYLIKTRGQQVTLSCSPISGHRSVSWYQQTPGQGLQFLFEYFSETQRNKGNFPGRFSGRQFSNSRSEMNVSTLELGDSALYLCASSPGTENEKLFFGSGTQLSVL.

CDR3 in amino acids: CSVEEGGEAYEQYF. The CDR3 region has the DNA TGCAGCGTTGAAGAAGGTGGAGAGGCCTACGAGCAGTACTTC. This rearrangement joins TRBV29-1 to TRBJ2-7; D is uncertain. The CDR3 has 14 amino acids. The germline V and J ends were trimmed by 0 bases and 2 bases, with 11 bases remaining between them. From germline, CDR1 is SQVTM and CDR2 ANQGSEA.

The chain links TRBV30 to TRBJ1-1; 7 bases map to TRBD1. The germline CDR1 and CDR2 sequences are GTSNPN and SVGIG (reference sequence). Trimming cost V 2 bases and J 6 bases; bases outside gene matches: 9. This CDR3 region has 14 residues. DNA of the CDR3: TGTGCCTGGAGTACCAAACAGGGGATCCCTGAAGCTTTCTTT. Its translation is CAWSTKQGIPEAFF.

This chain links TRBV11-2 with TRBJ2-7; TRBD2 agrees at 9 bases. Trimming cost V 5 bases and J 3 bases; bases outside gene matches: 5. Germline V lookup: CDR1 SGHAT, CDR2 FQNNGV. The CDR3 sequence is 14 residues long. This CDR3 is CASSTLAGSYEQYF. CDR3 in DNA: TGTGCCAGCAGCACTCTAGCGGGGAGCTACGAGCAGTACTTC.

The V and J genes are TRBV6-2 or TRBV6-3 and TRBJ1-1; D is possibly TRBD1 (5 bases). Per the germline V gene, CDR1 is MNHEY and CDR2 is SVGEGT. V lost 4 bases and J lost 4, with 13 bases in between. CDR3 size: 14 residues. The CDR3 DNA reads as TGTGCCAGCAGTTCCCTTGAACAGGTCACTGAAGCTTTCTTT. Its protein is CASSSLEQVTEAFF.

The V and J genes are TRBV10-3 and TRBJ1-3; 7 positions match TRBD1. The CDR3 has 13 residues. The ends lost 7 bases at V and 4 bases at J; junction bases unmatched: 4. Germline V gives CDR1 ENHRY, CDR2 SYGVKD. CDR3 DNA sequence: TGTGCCATCACCGACAGGGAAGGAAACACCATATATTTT. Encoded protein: CAITDREGNTIYF.